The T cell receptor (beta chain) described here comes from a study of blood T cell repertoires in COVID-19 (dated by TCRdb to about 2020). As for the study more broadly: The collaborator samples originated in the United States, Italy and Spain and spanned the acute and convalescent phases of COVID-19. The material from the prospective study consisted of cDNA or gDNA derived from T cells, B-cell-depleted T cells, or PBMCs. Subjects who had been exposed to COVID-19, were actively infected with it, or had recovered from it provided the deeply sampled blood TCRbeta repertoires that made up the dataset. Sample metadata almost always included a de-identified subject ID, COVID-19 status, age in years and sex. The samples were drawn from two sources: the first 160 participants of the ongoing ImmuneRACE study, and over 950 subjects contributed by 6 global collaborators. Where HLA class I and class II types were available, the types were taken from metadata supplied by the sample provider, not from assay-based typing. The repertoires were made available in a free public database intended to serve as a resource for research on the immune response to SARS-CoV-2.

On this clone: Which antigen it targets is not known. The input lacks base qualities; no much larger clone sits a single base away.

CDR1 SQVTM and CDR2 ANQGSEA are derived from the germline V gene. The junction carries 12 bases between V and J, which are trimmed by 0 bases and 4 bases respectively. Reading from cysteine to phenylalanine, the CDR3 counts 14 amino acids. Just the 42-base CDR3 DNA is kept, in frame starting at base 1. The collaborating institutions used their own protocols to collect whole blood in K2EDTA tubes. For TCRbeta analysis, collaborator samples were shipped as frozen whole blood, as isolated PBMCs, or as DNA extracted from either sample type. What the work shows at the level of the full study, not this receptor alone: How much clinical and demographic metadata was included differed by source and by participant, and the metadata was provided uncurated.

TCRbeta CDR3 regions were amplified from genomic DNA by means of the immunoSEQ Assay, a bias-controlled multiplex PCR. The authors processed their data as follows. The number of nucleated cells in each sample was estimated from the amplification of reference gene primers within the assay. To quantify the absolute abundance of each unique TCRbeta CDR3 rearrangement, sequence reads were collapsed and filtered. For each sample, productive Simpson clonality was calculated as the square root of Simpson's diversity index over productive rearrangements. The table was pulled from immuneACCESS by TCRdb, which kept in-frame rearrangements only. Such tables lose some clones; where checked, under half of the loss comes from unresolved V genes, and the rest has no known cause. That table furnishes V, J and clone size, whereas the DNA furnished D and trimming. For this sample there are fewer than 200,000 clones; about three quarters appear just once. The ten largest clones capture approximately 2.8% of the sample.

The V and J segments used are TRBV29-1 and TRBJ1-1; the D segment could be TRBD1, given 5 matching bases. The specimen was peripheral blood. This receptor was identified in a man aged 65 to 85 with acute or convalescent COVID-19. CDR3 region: CSVEDPRVVTEAFF. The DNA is TGCAGCGTTGAAGATCCCAGGGTGGTCACTGAAGCTTTCTTT. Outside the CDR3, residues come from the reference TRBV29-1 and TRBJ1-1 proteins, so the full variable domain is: SAVISQKPSRDICQRGTSLTIQCQVDSQVTMMFWYRQQPGQSLTLIATANQGSEATYESGFVIDKFPISRPNLTFSTLTVSNMSPEDSSIYLCSVEDPRVVTEAFFGQGTRLTVV.